This TCR beta chain was captured by sequencing in a study of cytomegalovirus exposure and HLA in healthy donors. Study conclusions and caveats: Cytomegalovirus association was assigned to more than 150 TCR beta chains. The classifier was said to identify cytomegalovirus status with high specificity and sensitivity.

V was trimmed by 0 bases and J by 12 bases, leaving 19 bases between them. CDR1 and CDR2 (germline): SGHNT, YYREEE (reference sequence). The CDR3 runs 15 residues. Data came from immunoSEQ multiplex PCR; TCRdb stores just in-frame clones and leaves some out. The profile covers 68,000 or so clones, with around 92% appearing a single time and 0.95% to 1.5% taken by the ten largest. Note on this clone: What it binds is unknown.

Sequenced material: PBMCs. The chain is built from TRBV5-4 and TRBJ2-1, with TRBD1 as a possible D gene (5 bases). The TCR comes from a woman aged 18-29 years in good health and CMV-seronegative. CDR3 sequence reads: CASSLGGRSLARQFF. CDR3 coding DNA: TGTGCCAGCAGCTTGGGGGGCAGGAGTTTAGCCCGGCAGTTCTTC.